These 5 T cell receptor beta chains were all obtained from the same sample, sequenced in a study of early T cells in non-severe SARS-CoV-2 infection. Via MiXCR, TCRdb re-called the 5' RACE reads, giving one row per CDR3 protein. The table has about 29,000 distinct CDR3 sequences, about 4.5% seen once. The sample consisted of whole blood. The receptor source for this set is an adult who was a healthcare worker with PCR-confirmed SARS-CoV-2 infection or an uninfected control (not recorded which).

This clonotype was observed many times. The chain couples TRBV11-3 to TRBJ2-7, with 10 bases matching TRBD1. Germline CDR1 SGHNT, CDR2 YENEEA. The CDR3 is 15 residues long. The J segment lost 0 bases and the V segment lost 5 bases, leaving 4 bases of the junction unmatched. CDR3: CASSVGTGASYEQYF. CDR3 DNA sequence: TGTGCCAGCAGCGTAGGGACAGGGGCCTCCTACGAGCAGTACTTC.

This clonotype was found a few times. The V and J genes are TRBV7-9 and TRBJ2-3; the match to TRBD2 covers 8 bases. The CDR3 is 15 residues long. The J segment lost 5 bases and the V segment lost 1 base, leaving 5 bases of the junction unmatched. Per the germline V gene, CDR1 is SEHNR and CDR2 is FQNEAQ (reference sequence). The CDR3 DNA reads TGTGCCAGCAGCTTAGGAGCGGGAGCGGGAGATACGCAGTATTTT. Amino acids: CASSLGAGAGDTQYF.

This clonotype was observed many times. The rearrangement links TRBV5-1 to TRBJ2-2; D uncertain. The V gene's germline CDR1 is SGHRS and CDR2 YFSETQ. This CDR3 is 14 amino acids long. Trimming took off 5 bases at V and 4 bases at J, with 12 bases between the two ends. DNA of the CDR3: TGCGCCAGCAGATCAGTACTGAGCACCGGGGAGCTGTTTTTT. Protein sequence: CASRSVLSTGELFF.

The chain links TRBV2 to TRBJ2-1; 11 bases match TRBD2. Germline V gene data show CDR1 as SNHLY and CDR2 as FYNNEI. With V trimmed by 6 bases and J by 8 bases, 6 bases remained unmatched. The CDR3 length is 14 residues. The CDR3 loop is CASSLSGGAHEQFF. In nucleotides, the CDR3 is TGTGCCAGCAGCCTTAGCGGGGGGGCCCATGAGCAGTTCTTC.

This clonotype was seen a few times. The V call is TRBV12-3 or TRBV12-4, the J call TRBJ2-2; 12 positions match TRBD2. The V and J ends lost 5 bases and 1 base, in that order; junction bases with no gene match: 2. The CDR3 length is 16 residues. CDR3 in amino acids: CASSTGLAGNTGELFF. CDR3 coding DNA: TGTGCCAGCAGTACGGGACTAGCGGGGAACACCGGGGAGCTGTTTTTT.